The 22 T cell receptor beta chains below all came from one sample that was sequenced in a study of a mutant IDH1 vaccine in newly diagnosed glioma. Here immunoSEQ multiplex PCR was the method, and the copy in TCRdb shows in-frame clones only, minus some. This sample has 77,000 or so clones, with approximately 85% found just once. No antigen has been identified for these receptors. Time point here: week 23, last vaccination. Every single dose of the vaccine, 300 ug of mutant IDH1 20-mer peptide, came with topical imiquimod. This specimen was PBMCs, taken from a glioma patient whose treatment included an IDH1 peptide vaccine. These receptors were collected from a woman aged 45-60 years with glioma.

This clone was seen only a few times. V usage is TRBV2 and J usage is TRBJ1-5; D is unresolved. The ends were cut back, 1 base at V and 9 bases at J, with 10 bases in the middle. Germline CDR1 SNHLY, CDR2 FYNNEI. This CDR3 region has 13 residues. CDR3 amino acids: CASSEGGIGPQHF. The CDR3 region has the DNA TGTGCCAGCAGTGAAGGCGGGATCGGGCCCCAGCATTTT. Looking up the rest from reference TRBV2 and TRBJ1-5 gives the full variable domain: EPEVTQTPSHQVTQMGQEVILRCVPISNHLYFYWYRQILGQKVEFLVSFYNNEISEKSEIFDDQFSVERPDGSNFTLKIRSTKLEDSAMYFCASSEGGIGPQHFGDGTRLSIL.

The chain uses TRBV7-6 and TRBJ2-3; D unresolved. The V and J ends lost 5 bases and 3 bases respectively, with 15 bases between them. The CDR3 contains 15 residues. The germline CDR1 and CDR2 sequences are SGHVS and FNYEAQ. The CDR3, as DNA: TGTGCCAGCAGCCCAGCTTCTGCTGCTACAGATACGCAGTATTTT. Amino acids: CASSPASAATDTQYF.

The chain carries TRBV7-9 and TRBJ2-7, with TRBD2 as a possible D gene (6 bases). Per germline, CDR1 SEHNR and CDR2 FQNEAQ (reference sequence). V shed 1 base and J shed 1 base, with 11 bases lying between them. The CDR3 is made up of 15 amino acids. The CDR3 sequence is CASSLGAGLSYEQYF. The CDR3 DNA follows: TGTGCCAGCAGCTTAGGCGCGGGACTGTCCTACGAGCAGTACTTC.

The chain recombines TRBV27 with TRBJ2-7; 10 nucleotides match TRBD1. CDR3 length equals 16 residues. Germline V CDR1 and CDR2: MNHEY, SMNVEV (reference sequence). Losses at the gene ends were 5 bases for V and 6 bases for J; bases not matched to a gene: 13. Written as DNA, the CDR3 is TGTGCCAGCAGTCTTACCCCGGGACAGGGGATCGGCGAGCAGTACTTC. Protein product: CASSLTPGQGIGEQYF.

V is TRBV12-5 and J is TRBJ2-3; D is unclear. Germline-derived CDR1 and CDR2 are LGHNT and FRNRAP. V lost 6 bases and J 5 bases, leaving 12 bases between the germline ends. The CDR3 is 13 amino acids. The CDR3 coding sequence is TGTGCTAGTGGCCAAACCCCTGGAGATACGCAGTATTTT. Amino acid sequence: CASGQTPGDTQYF.

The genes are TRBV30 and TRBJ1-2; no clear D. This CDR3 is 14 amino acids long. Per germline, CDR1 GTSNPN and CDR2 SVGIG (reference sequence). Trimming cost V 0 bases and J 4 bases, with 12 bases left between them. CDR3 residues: CAWSVRISGYGYTF. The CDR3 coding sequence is TGTGCCTGGAGTGTACGGATCTCCGGCTATGGCTACACCTTC.

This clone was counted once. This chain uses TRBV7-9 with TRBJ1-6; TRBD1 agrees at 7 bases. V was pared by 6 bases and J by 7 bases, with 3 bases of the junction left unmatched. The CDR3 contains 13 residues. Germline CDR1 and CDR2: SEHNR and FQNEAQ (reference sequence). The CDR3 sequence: CASSSTGNSPLHF. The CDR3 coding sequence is TGTGCCAGCAGTTCGACAGGGAATTCACCCCTCCACTTT.

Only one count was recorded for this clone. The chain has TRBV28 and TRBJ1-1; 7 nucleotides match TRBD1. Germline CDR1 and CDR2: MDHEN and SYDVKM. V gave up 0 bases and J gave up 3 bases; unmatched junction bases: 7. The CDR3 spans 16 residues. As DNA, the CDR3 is TGTGCCAGCAGTTTATGGGGCAGGGGGTCGGACACTGAAGCTTTCTTT. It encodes CASSLWGRGSDTEAFF.

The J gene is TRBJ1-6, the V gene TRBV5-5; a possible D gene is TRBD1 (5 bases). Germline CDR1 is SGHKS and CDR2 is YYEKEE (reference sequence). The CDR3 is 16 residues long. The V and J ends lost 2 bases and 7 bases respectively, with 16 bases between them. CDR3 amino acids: CASSLGPGGANSPLHF. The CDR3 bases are TGTGCCAGCAGCTTAGGGCCTGGAGGGGCGAATTCACCCCTCCACTTT.

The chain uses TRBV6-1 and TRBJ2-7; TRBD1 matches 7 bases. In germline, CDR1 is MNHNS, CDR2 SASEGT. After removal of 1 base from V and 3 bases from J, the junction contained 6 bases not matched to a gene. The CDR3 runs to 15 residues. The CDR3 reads CASSEGGTVYYEQYF. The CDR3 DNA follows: TGTGCCAGCAGTGAAGGGGGGACAGTATACTACGAGCAGTACTTC.

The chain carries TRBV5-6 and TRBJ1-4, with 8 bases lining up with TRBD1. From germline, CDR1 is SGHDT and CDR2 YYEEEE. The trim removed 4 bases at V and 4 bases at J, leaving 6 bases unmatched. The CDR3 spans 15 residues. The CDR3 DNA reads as TGTGCCAGCAGCATGGGACAGGTCTTTAATGAAAAACTGTTTTTT. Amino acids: CASSMGQVFNEKLFF.

CDR3 sequence reads: CASSSGTNQYYEQYF. Here the CDR3 DNA reads TGTGCCAGCAGTTCGGGGACAAACCAATACTACGAGCAGTACTTC. The V and J genes are TRBV27 and TRBJ2-7; D perhaps matches TRBD1 (6 bases). This CDR3 comprises 15 residues. CDR1 is MNHEY, CDR2 SMNVEV, per germline (reference sequence). Deletions cut 4 bases from V and 3 bases from J, with 16 bases between.

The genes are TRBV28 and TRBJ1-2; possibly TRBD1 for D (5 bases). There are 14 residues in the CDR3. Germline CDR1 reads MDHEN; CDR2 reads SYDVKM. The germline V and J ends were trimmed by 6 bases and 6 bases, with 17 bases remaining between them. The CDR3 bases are TGTGCCAGCAGGGGGCCGGGTGAGGGGAATGGCTACACCTTC. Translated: CASRGPGEGNGYTF.

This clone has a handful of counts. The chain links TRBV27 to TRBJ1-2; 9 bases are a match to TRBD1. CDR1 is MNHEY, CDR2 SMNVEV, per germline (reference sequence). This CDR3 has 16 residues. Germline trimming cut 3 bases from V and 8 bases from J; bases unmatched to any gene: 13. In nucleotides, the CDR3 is TGTGCCAGCAGTTTTGGAGGTCGGACAGGGGCCTACGGCTACACCTTC. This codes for CASSFGGRTGAYGYTF.

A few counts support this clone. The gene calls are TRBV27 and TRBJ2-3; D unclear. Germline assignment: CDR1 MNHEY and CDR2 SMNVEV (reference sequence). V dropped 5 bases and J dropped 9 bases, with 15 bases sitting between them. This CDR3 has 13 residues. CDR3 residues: CASSTITELTQYF. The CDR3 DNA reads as TGTGCCAGCAGTACGATAACTGAGTTGACGCAGTATTTT.

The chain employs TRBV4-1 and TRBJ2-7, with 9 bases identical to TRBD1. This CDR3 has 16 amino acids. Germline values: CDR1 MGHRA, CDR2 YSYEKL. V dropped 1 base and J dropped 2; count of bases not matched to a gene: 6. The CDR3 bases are TGCGCCAGCAGCCAAGCCTGGACAGGGGCCCCCTACGAGCAGTACTTC. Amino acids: CASSQAWTGAPYEQYF.

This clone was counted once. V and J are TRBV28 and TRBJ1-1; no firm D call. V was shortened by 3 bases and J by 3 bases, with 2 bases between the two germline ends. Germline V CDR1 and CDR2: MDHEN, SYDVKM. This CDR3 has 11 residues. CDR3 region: CASSFDTEAFF. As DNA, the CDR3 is TGTGCCAGCAGTTTCGACACTGAAGCTTTCTTT.

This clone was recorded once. The CDR3: CASSLGGAWYGYTF. The CDR3 DNA follows: TGTGCCAGCAGCTTAGGCGGGGCTTGGTATGGCTACACCTTC. V usage is TRBV7-9 and J usage is TRBJ1-2; maybe TRBD1 (5 bases). The CDR3 length is 14 residues. Germline V gives CDR1 SEHNR, CDR2 FQNEAQ (reference sequence). Trimming stripped 1 base from V and 5 bases from J, with 11 bases between.

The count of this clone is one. The CDR3 nucleotides are TGTGCCAGCTCGCGGGACAGAATCTCTGAAGCTTTCTTT. It encodes CASSRDRISEAFF. V usage is TRBV18 and J usage is TRBJ1-1, with TRBD1 identical over 7 bases. The CDR3 is 13 residues long. The germline gives CDR1 KGHSH, CDR2 LQKENI. V dropped 6 bases and J dropped 6; count of bases not matched to a gene: 7.

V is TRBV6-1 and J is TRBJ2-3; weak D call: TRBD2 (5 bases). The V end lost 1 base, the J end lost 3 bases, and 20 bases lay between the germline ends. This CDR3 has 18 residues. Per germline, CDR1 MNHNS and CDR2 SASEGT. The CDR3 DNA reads TGTGCCAGCAGTGAAGAGTTCTGGAGGAAGGGAAGGACAGATACGCAGTATTTT. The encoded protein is CASSEEFWRKGRTDTQYF.

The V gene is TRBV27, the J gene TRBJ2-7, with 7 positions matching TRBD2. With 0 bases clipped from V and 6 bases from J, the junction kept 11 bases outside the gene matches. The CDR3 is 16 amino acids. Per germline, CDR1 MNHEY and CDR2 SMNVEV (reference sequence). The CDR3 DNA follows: TGTGCCAGCAGTTTATCGCGGCGGGAGAAGGTGGGCGAGCAGTACTTC. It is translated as CASSLSRREKVGEQYF.

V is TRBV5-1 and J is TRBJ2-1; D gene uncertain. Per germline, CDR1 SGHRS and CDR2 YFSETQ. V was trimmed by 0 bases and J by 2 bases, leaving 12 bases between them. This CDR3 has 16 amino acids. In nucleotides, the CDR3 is TGCGCCAGCAGCTTGGTGGGAACCGCCGCCTACAATGAGCAGTTCTTC. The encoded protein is CASSLVGTAAYNEQFF.